Here is one TCR beta chain with its context. The data are from a study of shared clonotypes between healthy human individuals. The V gene lost 2 bases and the J gene lost 0 bases, with 11 bases spanning the gap. The CDR3 contains 16 residues. Germline CDR1 reads GTSNPN; CDR2 reads SVGIG (reference sequence). It was at deep level that the assay was run. Sequenced by immunoSEQ multiplex PCR; TCRdb stores in-frame clones only, minus some. The repertoire includes under 2.5 million clones, around 92% of them detected once, and more than 0.35% sits in the top ten. The rearrangement uses TRBV30 and TRBJ2-6; the D gene is possibly TRBD1 (6 bases). The source of this sequence is a man younger than 35 in good health. Some clones in this sample may be carry-over from other donors' samples. Source material: naive CD4+ T cells from PBMCs. This sample's subset: CD45RA+ positively selected. CDR3: CAWSQTGSSGANVLTF. CDR3 coding DNA: TGTGCCTGGAGTCAAACAGGGAGCTCTGGGGCCAACGTCCTGACTTTC.